This is a list of T cell receptor beta chains from one sample in a study of T cell repertoires in ileal Crohn's disease. The assay was immunoSEQ multiplex PCR, and TCRdb's table has in-frame clones only and misses some. Among some 16,000 clones listed, around 90% were seen once. The material sequenced was ileal tissue. All receptors come from an adult with Crohn's disease. Both conserved end residues are part of each CDR3. Fields, in order: J gene, clone size, V gene, D gene, CDR3 protein, CDR3 DNA. The D gene is left open where the match is weak. A row's size may be missing; if present it is once, few, many or a size class.

J: TRBJ2-6
size: -
V: TRBV5-1
D: -
CDR3: CASSSAGDSGANVLTF
DNA: TGCGCCAGCAGCTCGGCAGGAGACTCTGGGGCCAACGTCCTGACTTTC

J: TRBJ1-3
size: -
V: TRBV18
D: TRBD1
CDR3: CASSPQQGRNTIYF
DNA: TGTGCCAGCTCACCACAACAGGGGAGAAACACCATATATTTT

J: TRBJ1-1
size: -
V: TRBV2
D: TRBD1
CDR3: CARGQGGTEAFF
DNA: TGTGCCAGAGGACAGGGGGGCACTGAAGCTTTCTTT

J: TRBJ2-2
size: -
V: TRBV2
D: -
CDR3: CATPDRKNTGELFF
DNA: TGTGCTACCCCCGACAGAAAGAACACCGGGGAGCTGTTTTTT

J: TRBJ1-5
size: -
V: TRBV6-5
D: TRBD1
CDR3: CASKLDRGRNQPQHF
DNA: TGTGCCAGCAAACTTGACAGGGGGCGGAATCAGCCCCAGCATTTT

J: TRBJ1-6
size: -
V: TRBV6-5
D: -
CDR3: CASSYSSGVVTLHF
DNA: TGTGCCAGCAGTTACTCATCCGGGGTAGTGACCCTCCACTTT

J: TRBJ2-7
size: few
V: TRBV10-2
D: -
CDR3: CASSEFWYEQYF
DNA: TGCGCCAGCAGTGAGTTTTGGTACGAGCAGTACTTC

J: TRBJ2-1
size: -
V: TRBV19
D: -
CDR3: CASSIAQLALHDEQFF
DNA: TGTGCCAGTAGTATCGCACAGCTTGCCCTCCACGATGAGCAGTTCTTC

J: TRBJ2-7
size: -
V: TRBV6-5
D: -
CDR3: CASRTLGGQYF
DNA: TGTGCCAGCAGGACCTTGGGCGGGCAGTACTTC

J: TRBJ1-2
size: -
V: TRBV5-5
D: TRBD1
CDR3: CASSHQTGPNYGYTF
DNA: TGTGCCAGCAGCCATCAGACAGGGCCTAACTATGGCTACACCTTC

J: TRBJ2-3
size: once
V: TRBV5-4
D: -
CDR3: CASSLGGNKGKGDTQYF
DNA: TGTGCCAGCAGCTTGGGGGGGAACAAGGGAAAGGGAGATACGCAGTATTTT

J: TRBJ2-1
size: -
V: TRBV4-2
D: -
CDR3: CASSQEGGSLLYNEQFF
DNA: TGTGCCAGCAGCCAAGAAGGCGGGTCACTGCTCTACAATGAGCAGTTCTTC

J: TRBJ2-3
size: -
V: TRBV7-9
D: -
CDR3: CASSLARKEDTQYF
DNA: TGTGCCAGCAGCTTAGCCCGGAAGGAGGATACGCAGTATTTT

J: TRBJ1-2
size: -
V: TRBV10-3
D: TRBD1
CDR3: CAINALKRQGGGYTF
DNA: TGTGCCATCAACGCCCTCAAGCGACAGGGGGGTGGCTACACCTTC

J: TRBJ2-1
size: -
V: TRBV7-9
D: -
CDR3: CASSESLPLSGGYGEQFF
DNA: TGTGCCAGCAGCGAAAGCCTCCCTCTAAGCGGAGGCTACGGTGAGCAGTTCTTC

J: TRBJ2-2
size: -
V: TRBV6-6
D: -
CDR3: CASSYGGSTGELFF
DNA: TGTGCCAGCAGTTACGGGGGTTCTACCGGGGAGCTGTTTTTT

J: TRBJ1-1
size: -
V: TRBV15
D: -
CDR3: CATSEQGNTEAFF
DNA: TGTGCCACCAGCGAGCAAGGGAACACTGAAGCTTTCTTT

J: TRBJ1-1
size: -
V: TRBV6-6
D: -
CDR3: CASSLPGGNTEAFF
DNA: TGTGCCAGCAGCCTACCGGGAGGGAACACTGAAGCTTTCTTT

J: TRBJ1-4
size: -
V: TRBV5-1
D: TRBD1
CDR3: CASSQGQGLEKLFF
DNA: TGCGCCAGCAGCCAGGGACAGGGACTTGAAAAACTGTTTTTT

J: TRBJ1-3
size: -
V: TRBV5-1
D: -
CDR3: CASSSDRDGNTIYF
DNA: TGCGCCAGCAGCTCGGACAGAGATGGAAACACCATATATTTT

J: TRBJ2-1
size: -
V: TRBV9
D: TRBD2
CDR3: CASSVSGGLYNEQFF
DNA: TGTGCCAGCAGCGTCAGCGGGGGGCTCTACAATGAGCAGTTCTTC

J: TRBJ1-2
size: -
V: TRBV18
D: -
CDR3: CASSPDVGGKVDGYTF
DNA: TGTGCCAGCTCACCCGACGTGGGAGGGAAGGTAGATGGCTACACCTTC

J: TRBJ2-6
size: -
V: TRBV2
D: -
CDR3: CASSEVASGANVLTF
DNA: TGTGCCAGCAGTGAGGTGGCTTCTGGGGCCAACGTCCTGACTTTC

J: TRBJ1-1
size: few
V: TRBV6-1
D: -
CDR3: CASTQGSHLNTEAFF
DNA: TGTGCCAGCACCCAAGGGAGCCACCTGAACACTGAAGCTTTCTTT

J: TRBJ2-3
size: -
V: TRBV5-1
D: TRBD2
CDR3: CASSPGLAGGTDTQYF
DNA: TGCGCCAGCAGCCCCGGACTAGCGGGGGGGACAGATACGCAGTATTTT

J: TRBJ2-7
size: -
V: TRBV29-1
D: -
CDR3: CSVGERRYEQYF
DNA: TGCAGCGTTGGGGAGAGACGGTACGAGCAGTACTTC

J: TRBJ1-2
size: -
V: TRBV4-1
D: -
CDR3: CASSGRNLNYGYTF
DNA: TGCGCCAGCAGCGGGAGGAATCTAAACTATGGCTACACCTTC

J: TRBJ2-3
size: once
V: TRBV18
D: TRBD1
CDR3: CASSQTIQGSTDTQYF
DNA: TGTGCCAGCTCACAAACAATACAGGGGAGCACAGATACGCAGTATTTT

J: TRBJ1-3
size: -
V: TRBV10-3
D: TRBD1
CDR3: CAISETRTGLALTGNTIYF
DNA: TGTGCCATCAGTGAGACCCGGACAGGGCTTGCATTAACTGGAAACACCATATATTTT

J: TRBJ1-3
size: -
V: TRBV4-1
D: TRBD1
CDR3: CASSPGQGLSGNTIYF
DNA: TGCGCCAGCAGCCCCGGACAGGGGTTATCTGGAAACACCATATATTTT

J: TRBJ2-7
size: -
V: TRBV21-1
D: -
CDR3: CASSKATLAGNAYEQYF
DNA: TGTGCCAGCAGCAAAGCGACGCTAGCGGGGAACGCCTACGAGCAGTACTTC

J: TRBJ2-3
size: -
V: TRBV5-1
D: -
CDR3: CASSRGEITDTQYF
DNA: TGCGCCAGCTCACGCGGGGAGATCACAGATACGCAGTATTTT

J: TRBJ2-2
size: once
V: TRBV7-2
D: -
CDR3: CASSLGRGAGELFF
DNA: TGTGCCAGCAGCTTAGGTCGCGGGGCCGGGGAGCTGTTTTTT

J: TRBJ1-6
size: -
V: TRBV5-1
D: -
CDR3: CASSFTTGSQNSPLHF
DNA: TGCGCCAGCAGCTTCACAACCGGGTCCCAAAATTCACCCCTCCACTTT

J: TRBJ1-6
size: -
V: TRBV2
D: -
CDR3: CASRPSSYNSPLHF
DNA: TGTGCCAGCAGACCCAGCTCCTATAATTCACCCCTCCACTTT

J: TRBJ2-7
size: -
V: TRBV4-2
D: -
CDR3: CASSPDVRRGTGSYEQYF
DNA: TGTGCCAGCAGCCCTGACGTCCGGCGGGGAACGGGCTCCTACGAGCAGTACTTC

J: TRBJ2-7
size: -
V: TRBV7-3
D: TRBD1
CDR3: CASRVSGTGPYEQYF
DNA: TGTGCCAGCAGGGTCTCCGGGACAGGACCGTACGAGCAGTACTTC

J: TRBJ2-5
size: -
V: TRBV6-1
D: -
CDR3: CAGTGGMGWETQYF
DNA: TGTGCCGGGACCGGGGGTATGGGTTGGGAGACCCAGTACTTC

J: TRBJ2-6
size: -
V: TRBV2
D: -
CDR3: CASPPRPEVSGANVLTF
DNA: TGTGCCAGCCCCCCCAGGCCCGAGGTATCTGGGGCCAACGTCCTGACTTTC

J: TRBJ1-5
size: few
V: TRBV6-1
D: TRBD1
CDR3: CASSVEGAGQPQHF
DNA: TGTGCCAGCAGTGTGGAGGGGGCGGGTCAGCCCCAGCATTTT

J: TRBJ2-2
size: -
V: TRBV30
D: -
CDR3: CAWSSTVGELFF
DNA: TGTGCCTGGAGTTCCACCGTTGGGGAGCTGTTTTTT